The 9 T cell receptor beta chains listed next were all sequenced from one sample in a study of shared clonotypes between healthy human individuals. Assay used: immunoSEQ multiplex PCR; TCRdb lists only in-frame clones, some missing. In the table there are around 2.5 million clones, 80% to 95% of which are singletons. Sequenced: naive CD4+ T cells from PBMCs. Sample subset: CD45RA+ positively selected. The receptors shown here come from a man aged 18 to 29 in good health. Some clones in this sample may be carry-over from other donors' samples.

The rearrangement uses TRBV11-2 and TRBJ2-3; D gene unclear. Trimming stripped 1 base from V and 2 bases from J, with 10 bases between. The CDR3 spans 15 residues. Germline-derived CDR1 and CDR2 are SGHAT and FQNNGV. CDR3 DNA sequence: TGTGCCAGCAGCTTAGTTGCCAGATACACAGATACGCAGTATTTT. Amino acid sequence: CASSLVARYTDTQYF.

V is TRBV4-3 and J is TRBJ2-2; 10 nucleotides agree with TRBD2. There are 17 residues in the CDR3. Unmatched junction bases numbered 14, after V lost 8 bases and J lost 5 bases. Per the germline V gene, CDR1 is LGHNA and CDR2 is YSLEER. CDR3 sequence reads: CASGRRTSGEATGELFF. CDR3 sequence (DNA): TGCGCCAGCGGCCGGCGGACTAGCGGTGAAGCTACCGGGGAGCTGTTTTTT.

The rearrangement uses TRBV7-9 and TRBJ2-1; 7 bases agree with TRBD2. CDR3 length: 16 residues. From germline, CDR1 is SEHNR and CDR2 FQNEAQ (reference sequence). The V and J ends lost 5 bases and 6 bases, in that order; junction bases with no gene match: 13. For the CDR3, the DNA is TGTGCCAGCAGCCCCGGCGGGGCCGGACTAGGCAATGAGCAGTTCTTC. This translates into CASSPGGAGLGNEQFF. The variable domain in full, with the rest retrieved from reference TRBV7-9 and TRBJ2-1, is DTGVSQNPRHKITKRGQNVTFRCDPISEHNRLYWYRQTLGQGPEFLTYFQNEAQLEKSRLLSDRFSAERPKGSFSTLEIQRTEQGDSAMYLCASSPGGAGLGNEQFFGPGTRLTVL.

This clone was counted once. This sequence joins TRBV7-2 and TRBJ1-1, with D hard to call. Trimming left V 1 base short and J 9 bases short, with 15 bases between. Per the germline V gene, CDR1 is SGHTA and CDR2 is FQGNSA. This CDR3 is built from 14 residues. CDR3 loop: CASSLGGNSVKAFF. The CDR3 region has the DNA TGTGCCAGCAGCTTAGGAGGGAACAGCGTGAAAGCTTTCTTT.

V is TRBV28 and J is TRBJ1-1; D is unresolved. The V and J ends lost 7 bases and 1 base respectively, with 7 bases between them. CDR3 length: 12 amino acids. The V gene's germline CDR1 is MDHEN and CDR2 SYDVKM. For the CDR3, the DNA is TGTGCCAGCAAATGGGGGAACACTGAAGCTTTCTTT. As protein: CASKWGNTEAFF.

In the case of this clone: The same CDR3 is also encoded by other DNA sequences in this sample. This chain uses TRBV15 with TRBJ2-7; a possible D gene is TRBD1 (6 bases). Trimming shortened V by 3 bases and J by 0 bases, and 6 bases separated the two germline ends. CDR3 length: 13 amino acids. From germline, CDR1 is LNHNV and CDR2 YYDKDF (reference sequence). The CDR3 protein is CATSRDSSYEQYF. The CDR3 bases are TGTGCCACCAGCAGGGACAGCTCCTACGAGCAGTACTTC.

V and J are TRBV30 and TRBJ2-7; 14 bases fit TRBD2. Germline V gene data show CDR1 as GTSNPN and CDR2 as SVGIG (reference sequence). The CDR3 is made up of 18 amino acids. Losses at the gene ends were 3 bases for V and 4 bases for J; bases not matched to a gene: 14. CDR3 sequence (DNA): TGTGCCTGGAGGGGAGGTCCCGGGACTAGCGGGAGCTATTACGAGCAGTACTTC. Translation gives CAWRGGPGTSGSYYEQYF.

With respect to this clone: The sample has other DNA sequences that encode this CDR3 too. The chain's CDR3 is CASSIGRGGGNQPQHF. The CDR3 DNA reads as TGTGCCAGTAGTATAGGGAGGGGTGGCGGGAATCAGCCCCAGCATTTT. The genes are TRBV19 and TRBJ1-5, with D possibly TRBD1 on 5 matching bases. The CDR3 has 16 amino acids. With 1 base removed from V and 4 bases from J, the gap between germline ends came to 14 bases. CDR1 LNHDA and CDR2 SQIVND come from the germline V gene (reference sequence).

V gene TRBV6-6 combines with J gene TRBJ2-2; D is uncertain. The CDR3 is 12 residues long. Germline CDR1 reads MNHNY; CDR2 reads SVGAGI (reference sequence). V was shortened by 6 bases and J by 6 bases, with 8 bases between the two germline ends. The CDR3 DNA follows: TGTGCCAGCAGGAGAGGTCCCGGGGAGCTGTTTTTT. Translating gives CASRRGPGELFF.